This T cell receptor beta chain was sequenced for a study of blood T cells in healthy people across ages. Points from the study as a whole: Naive CD4+ cell counts and diversity both ran higher in long-lived than in aged donors. Without sorted subsets, naive and antigen-experienced compartments could not be conclusively compared.

Next came a second PCR, run for roughly 6 to 11 cycles, which used a sample-barcoded 5' primer along with a J-beta primer mix. TCRdb re-called the 5' RACE reads through MiXCR, storing one row per CDR3 protein. Of roughly 2 million distinct CDR3 sequences listed, roughly 52% were seen once; the top ten hold about 2.1%. As to this clonotype: The target antigen is unknown.

The TCR was taken from a woman aged 40 to 50 in good health. Sequencing used blood.

The CDR3 protein is CASSLLGPAGRETQYF. The CDR3 DNA follows: TGTGCCAGCAGCCTCCTGGGACCCGCGGGGCGGGAGACCCAGTACTTC. V usage is TRBV6-1 and J usage is TRBJ2-5; possible D gene TRBD2, 6 bases. Trimming took 6 bases from V and 5 from J, leaving 22 bases between them. The CDR3 extends over 16 amino acids. CDR1 MNHNS and CDR2 SASEGT come from the germline V gene.